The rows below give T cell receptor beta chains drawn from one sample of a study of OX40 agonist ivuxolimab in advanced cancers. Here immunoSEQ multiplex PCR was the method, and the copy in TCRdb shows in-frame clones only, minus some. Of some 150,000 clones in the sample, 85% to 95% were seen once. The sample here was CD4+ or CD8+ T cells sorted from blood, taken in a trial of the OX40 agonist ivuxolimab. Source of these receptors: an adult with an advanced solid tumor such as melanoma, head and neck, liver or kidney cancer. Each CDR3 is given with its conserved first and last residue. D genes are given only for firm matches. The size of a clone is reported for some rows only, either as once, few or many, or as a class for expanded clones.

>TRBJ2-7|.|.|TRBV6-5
CASSNGVQEYEQYF
TGTGCCAGCAGTAACGGGGTTCAGGAGTACGAGCAGTACTTC
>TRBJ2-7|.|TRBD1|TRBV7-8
CASSIRDRGFYEQYF
TGTGCCAGCAGCATCCGGGACAGGGGTTTCTACGAGCAGTACTTC
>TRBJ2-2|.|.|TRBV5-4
CASSLDSGRNTGELFF
TGTGCCAGCAGCTTGGATTCAGGGAGGAACACCGGGGAGCTGTTTTTT
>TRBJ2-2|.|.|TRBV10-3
CAISEYVAPGTGELFF
TGTGCCATCAGTGAGTACGTAGCCCCGGGCACCGGGGAGCTGTTTTTT
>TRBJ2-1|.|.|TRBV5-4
CASQGFNEQFF
TGTGCCAGCCAGGGGTTCAATGAGCAGTTCTTC
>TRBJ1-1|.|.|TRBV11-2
CASSLVRGPGSEAFF
TGTGCCAGCAGCTTAGTTCGGGGCCCGGGATCTGAAGCTTTCTTT
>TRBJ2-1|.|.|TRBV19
CASSIGYRANEQFF
TGTGCCAGTAGTATAGGGTACAGGGCGAATGAGCAGTTCTTC
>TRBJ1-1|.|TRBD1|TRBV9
CASSGGQGLNTEAFF
TGTGCCAGCAGCGGCGGACAGGGTCTGAACACTGAAGCTTTCTTT
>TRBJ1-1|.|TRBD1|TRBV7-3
CASSRTGRGTEAFF
TGTGCCAGCAGCCGGACAGGTAGAGGGACTGAAGCTTTCTTT
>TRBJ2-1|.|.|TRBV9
CASSTTVAYNEQFF
TGTGCCAGCAGCACAACAGTAGCCTACAATGAGCAGTTCTTC
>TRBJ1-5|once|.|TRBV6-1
CASSEVDNQPQHF
TGTGCCAGCAGTGAAGTCGACAATCAGCCCCAGCATTTT
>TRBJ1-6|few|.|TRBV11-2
CASRAPTWRQDDYNSPLHF
TGTGCCAGCAGGGCACCGACATGGAGACAGGATGACTATAATTCACCCCTCCACTTT
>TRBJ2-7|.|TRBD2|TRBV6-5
CASHPSGRGYNVQYF
TGTGCCAGCCACCCCAGCGGGAGAGGGTACAACGTGCAGTACTTC
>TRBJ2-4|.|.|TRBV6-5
CASSLRGGIQYF
TGTGCCAGCAGTCTCCGGGGTGGCATTCAGTACTTC
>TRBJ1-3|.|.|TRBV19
CASSWGTSTSGNTIYF
TGTGCCAGTAGTTGGGGGACATCGACGTCTGGAAACACCATATATTTT
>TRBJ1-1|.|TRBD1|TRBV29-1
CSVVGQGVNTEAFF
TGCAGCGTTGTGGGACAGGGGGTGAACACTGAAGCTTTCTTT
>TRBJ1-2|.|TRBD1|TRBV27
CASSRGSSYGYTF
TGTGCCAGCAGCAGGGGGAGTAGCTATGGCTACACCTTC
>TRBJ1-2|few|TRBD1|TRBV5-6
CASSLVQGNGYTF
TGTGCCAGCAGCTTGGTACAGGGGAATGGCTACACCTTC
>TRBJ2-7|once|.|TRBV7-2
CASSPSAHATGEQYF
TGTGCCAGCAGCCCCTCCGCTCACGCGACCGGCGAGCAGTACTTC
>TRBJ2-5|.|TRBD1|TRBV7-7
CASSWGQQETQYF
TGTGCTAGCAGCTGGGGACAGCAAGAGACCCAGTACTTC
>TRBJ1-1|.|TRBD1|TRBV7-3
CASSFAGTGLNTEAFF
TGTGCCAGCAGCTTCGCCGGGACAGGGTTGAACACTGAAGCTTTCTTT
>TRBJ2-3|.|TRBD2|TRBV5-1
CASRGGSGNTDTQYF
TGCGCCAGCAGGGGAGGGAGCGGGAACACAGATACGCAGTATTTT
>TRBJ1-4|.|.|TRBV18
CASRRPPTNEKLFF
TGTGCCAGCCGAAGGCCCCCAACTAATGAAAAACTGTTTTTT
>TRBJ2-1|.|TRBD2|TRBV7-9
CASSLGLAGPMNNEQFF
TGTGCCAGCAGCTTAGGACTAGCGGGCCCAATGAACAATGAGCAGTTCTTC
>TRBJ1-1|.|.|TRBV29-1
CSSCRTSRNEAFF
TGCAGCTCCTGCCGGACCTCGCGGAATGAAGCTTTCTTT
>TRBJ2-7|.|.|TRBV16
CASSQSEGAGEQYF
TGTGCCAGCAGCCAATCGGAGGGGGCTGGCGAGCAGTACTTC
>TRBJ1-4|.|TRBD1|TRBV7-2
CASSPGQGATNEKLFF
TGTGCCAGCAGCCCGGGACAGGGCGCAACTAATGAAAAACTGTTTTTT
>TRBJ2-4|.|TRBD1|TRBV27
CASSLRQGVLAKNIQYF
TGTGCCAGCAGTTTAAGACAGGGGGTATTGGCCAAAAACATTCAGTACTTC
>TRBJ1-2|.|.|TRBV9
CASSVDPQGNYGYTF
TGTGCCAGCAGCGTAGACCCCCAGGGGAACTATGGCTACACCTTC
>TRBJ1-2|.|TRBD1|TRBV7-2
CASSSTPGTGGGYGYTF
TGTGCCAGCAGCTCGACGCCCGGGACAGGGGGTGGCTATGGCTACACCTTC
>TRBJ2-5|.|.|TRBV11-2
CASSPSGRQETQYF
TGTGCCAGCAGCCCGTCCGGCAGACAAGAGACCCAGTACTTC
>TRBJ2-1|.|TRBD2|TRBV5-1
CASRDYGTSVYNEQFF
TGCGCCAGCAGGGACTACGGGACTAGCGTGTACAATGAGCAGTTCTTC
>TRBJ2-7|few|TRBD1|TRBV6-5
CASSYSGTGGYEQYF
TGTGCCAGCAGTTACTCGGGGACAGGGGGCTACGAGCAGTACTTC
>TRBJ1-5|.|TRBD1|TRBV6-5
CASSLVQTGPHQPQHF
TGTGCCAGCAGTTTAGTCCAGACAGGGCCTCATCAGCCCCAGCATTTT
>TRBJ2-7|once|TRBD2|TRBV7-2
CASSLNPSGGTYEQYF
TGTGCCAGCAGCTTGAACCCTAGCGGGGGGACCTACGAGCAGTACTTC
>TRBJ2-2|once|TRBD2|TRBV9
CASSVGLAGGTGELFF
TGTGCCAGCAGCGTAGGTCTAGCGGGAGGCACCGGGGAGCTGTTTTTT
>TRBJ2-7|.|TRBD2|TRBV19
CASSTSGVYEQYF
TGTGCCAGTAGTACTAGCGGAGTTTACGAGCAGTACTTC
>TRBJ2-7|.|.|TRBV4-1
CASSLGAALSYEQYF
TGCGCCAGCAGCTTAGGGGCGGCCCTCTCCTACGAGCAGTACTTC
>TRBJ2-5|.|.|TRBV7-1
CASSLGAQETQYF
TGTGCCAGCAGCTTAGGGGCCCAAGAGACCCAGTACTTC
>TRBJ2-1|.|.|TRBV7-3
CASSLSNEQFF
TGTGCCAGCAGCTTAAGCAATGAGCAGTTCTTC
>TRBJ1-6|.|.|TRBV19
CASMIGNSPLHF
TGTGCCAGCATGATCGGGAATTCACCCCTCCACTTT
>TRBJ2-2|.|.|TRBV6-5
CASSNRVGELFF
TGTGCCAGCAGCAACAGGGTGGGGGAGCTGTTTTTT
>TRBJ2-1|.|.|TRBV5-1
CASSFTGPWGNEQFF
TGCGCCAGCAGCTTTACCGGGCCCTGGGGGAATGAGCAGTTCTTC
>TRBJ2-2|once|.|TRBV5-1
CASSPSYREAGELFF
TGCGCCAGCAGCCCAAGCTACAGGGAGGCCGGGGAGCTGTTTTTT
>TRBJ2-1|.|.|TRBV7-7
CASSPRAGPYNEQFF
TGTGCTAGCAGCCCGCGGGCGGGTCCCTACAATGAGCAGTTCTTC
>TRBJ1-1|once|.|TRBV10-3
CAISETGSTEAFF
TGTGCCATCAGTGAGACGGGAAGCACTGAAGCTTTCTTT